Below are 22 T cell receptor beta chains sequenced from a single sample in a study of long-term antiretroviral therapy in people with HIV. Survey level was the resolution at which the v3.0 immunoSEQ assay ran. Repertoires were generated with immunoSEQ multiplex PCR, while TCRdb's copy carries only in-frame clones and drops some. The sample lists 30,000 to 40,000 clones; 70% to 90% were seen once. Specimen: unsorted PBMCs, collected 1.1 years after starting antiretroviral therapy. The source of these receptors is a man between 18 and 35 years old with HIV.

This clone has more than one count but fewer than ten. This chain uses TRBV5-1 with TRBJ1-2, with TRBD1 matching 7 bases. The CDR3 covers 14 residues. Germline V gene sequence: CDR1 SGHRS, CDR2 YFSETQ. Losses at the gene ends were 4 bases for V and 4 bases for J; bases not matched to a gene: 7. The CDR3 loop reads CASSLRQGSYGYTF. In DNA, the CDR3 is TGCGCCAGCAGCCTAAGACAGGGAAGCTATGGCTACACCTTC.

The rearrangement uses TRBV2 and TRBJ2-7; weak D call: TRBD2 (6 bases). The ends were cut back, 4 bases at V and 6 bases at J, with 13 bases in the middle. In germline, CDR1 is SNHLY, CDR2 FYNNEI. This CDR3 contains 13 residues. CDR3 DNA sequence: TGTGCCAGCAGTGGGGAGACTAGATCCGAGCAGTACTTC. Encoded protein: CASSGETRSEQYF.

The genes are TRBV29-1 and TRBJ1-3, with a weak D call TRBD1 (5 bases). Germline V gene lookup returns CDR1 SQVTM and CDR2 ANQGSEA. Trimming removed 7 bases at V and 0 bases at J, with 10 bases between. The CDR3 runs 13 residues. The CDR3 nucleotides read TGCAGCGCCGGACATGCCTCTGGAAACACCATATATTTT. Translation gives CSAGHASGNTIYF. Full variable domain (outside the CDR3, taken from reference TRBV29-1 and TRBJ1-3): SAVISQKPSRDICQRGTSLTIQCQVDSQVTMMFWYRQQPGQSLTLIATANQGSEATYESGFVIDKFPISRPNLTFSTLTVSNMSPEDSSIYLCSAGHASGNTIYFGEGSWLTVV.

The chain recombines TRBV5-1 with TRBJ2-5, with D tentatively TRBD1 (6 bases). The germline V gene encodes CDR1 SGHRS and CDR2 YFSETQ. CDR3 size: 14 residues. V dropped 3 bases and J dropped 5 bases, with 14 bases sitting between them. The CDR3 DNA follows: TGCGCCAGCAGCTCTGCTGGCCAGGGGGAGACCCAGTACTTC. It encodes CASSSAGQGETQYF. The entire variable domain, with the rest obtained from reference TRBV5-1 and TRBJ2-5, is as follows: KAGVTQTPRYLIKTRGQQVTLSCSPISGHRSVSWYQQTPGQGLQFLFEYFSETQRNKGNFPGRFSGRQFSNSRSEMNVSTLELGDSALYLCASSSAGQGETQYFGPGTRLLVL.

Here the CDR3 DNA reads TGTGCCAGTAGTATAGGAACCGGGACATATTCCTACGAGCAGTACTTC. Amino acid sequence: CASSIGTGTYSYEQYF. This chain connects TRBV19 to TRBJ2-7; TRBD1 might be the D (6 bases). Deletions cut 1 base from V and 1 base from J, with 14 bases between. There are 16 residues in the CDR3. Germline CDR1 and CDR2: LNHDA and SQIVND (reference sequence).

The V gene is TRBV14, the J gene TRBJ1-1; D is unresolved. The length of the CDR3 is 16 residues. Germline V lookup: CDR1 SGHDN, CDR2 FVKESK. V was cut by 1 base and J by 6 bases, with 18 bases left in between. The CDR3 protein is CASSQVFNSVRPEAFF. Written as DNA, the CDR3 is TGTGCCAGCAGCCAAGTCTTTAACAGCGTGCGCCCTGAAGCTTTCTTT.

V and J are TRBV6-5 and TRBJ2-1; D not resolved. CDR3 length: 11 amino acids. The germline V gene has CDR1 MNHEY and CDR2 SVGAGI. V lost 8 bases to trimming and J lost 7 bases, with 9 bases between them. The CDR3 bases are TGTGCCAGCGCCTTCAGGAATGAGCAGTTCTTC. It yields the protein CASAFRNEQFF.

This clone is medium-sized in the sample. The gene calls are TRBV21-1 and TRBJ1-5; TRBD1 is the table's D call, not checked against the DNA. TRBV21-1 is shown as a pseudogene. The CDR3 contains 17 residues. The CDR3 region has the DNA TGTGCCAGCAGCTTACGCTCCGGGACAGGAGACAATCAGCCCCAGCATTTT. Its translation: CASSLRSGTGDNQPQHF.

The rearrangement links TRBV7-6 to TRBJ2-5; TRBD2 aligns across 10 bases. The ends lost 4 bases at V and 5 bases at J; junction bases unmatched: 7. The length of the CDR3 is 15 residues. The germline gives CDR1 SGHVS, CDR2 FNYEAQ. CDR3 in amino acids: CASSWRLAGEETQYF. DNA of the CDR3: TGTGCCAGCAGCTGGCGGCTAGCGGGAGAGGAGACCCAGTACTTC.

V and J are TRBV7-3 and TRBJ2-1; tentative D call: TRBD2 (5 bases). Between the trimmed V and J ends, which lost 1 base and 7 bases, there was a span of 14 bases. The germline CDR1 and CDR2 sequences are SGHTA and FQGTGA. CDR3 size: 15 residues. The CDR3 nucleotides are TGTGCCAGCAGCTTAAAGGGAGATGTTGGGAATGAGCAGTTCTTC. This translates into CASSLKGDVGNEQFF.

This chain uses TRBV7-8 with TRBJ2-1; 13 positions agree with TRBD2. The ends lost 5 bases at V and 12 bases at J; junction bases unmatched: 13. The germline gives CDR1 SGHVS, CDR2 FQNEAQ. This CDR3 spans 16 amino acids. CDR3 residues: CASSPLAGGGRFGQFF. The CDR3 coding sequence is TGTGCCAGCAGCCCACTAGCGGGGGGGGGTCGGTTTGGGCAGTTCTTC.

V is TRBV7-2 and J is TRBJ1-2; D perhaps matches TRBD1 (6 bases). The germline gives CDR1 SGHTA, CDR2 FQGNSA. V lost 5 bases and J lost 5, with 15 bases in between. There are 14 residues in the CDR3. DNA of the CDR3: TGTGCCAGCAGCCGAACGGGGGGCGCGTATGGCTACACCTTC. Translating gives CASSRTGGAYGYTF.

J is TRBJ2-5 and V is TRBV10-3, with D tentatively TRBD1 (6 bases). The ends were cut back, 10 bases at V and 2 bases at J, with 14 bases in the middle. The CDR3 totals 13 residues. Per germline, CDR1 ENHRY and CDR2 SYGVKD. For the CDR3, the DNA is TGTGCCACCGAAAGGGGGAAACAAGAGACCCAGTACTTC. Amino acid sequence: CATERGKQETQYF.

The J gene is TRBJ2-7, the V gene TRBV28; 7 bases match TRBD1. Germline assignment: CDR1 MDHEN and CDR2 SYDVKM. J gave up 6 bases and V 6 bases, and 8 bases lay outside the gene matches. The CDR3 extends over 13 amino acids. As DNA, the CDR3 is TGTGCCAGCAGGTACCCTACAGGGGCCGAGCAGTACTTC. As protein: CASRYPTGAEQYF.

This chain connects TRBV6-1 to TRBJ1-1; D might be TRBD1 (5 bases). Germline CDR1 is MNHNS and CDR2 is SASEGT. The CDR3 is made up of 11 amino acids. Trimming removed 4 bases at V and 5 bases at J, with 5 bases between. CDR3 nucleotides: TGTGCCAGCAGTGGGGGGACTGAAGCTTTCTTT. Translation: CASSGGTEAFF.

The V gene is TRBV7-6, the J gene TRBJ2-3, with 9 bases aligning to TRBD2. The V gene end was trimmed by 7 bases and the J gene end by 2 bases; junction bases not matched to a gene: 7. The CDR3 is made up of 15 amino acids. Germline V gene sequence: CDR1 SGHVS, CDR2 FNYEAQ. DNA of the CDR3: TGTGCCAGCACCCGCGGGGGGGCTGACACAGATACGCAGTATTTT. Its protein is CASTRGGADTDTQYF.

The genes are TRBV6-1 and TRBJ2-4, with D perhaps assigned TRBD1 or TRBD2 (5 bases each). Per the germline V gene, CDR1 is MNHNS and CDR2 is SASEGT. The CDR3 extends over 14 amino acids. V dropped 2 bases and J dropped 9 bases, with 14 bases sitting between them. The CDR3 DNA sequence: TGTGCCAGCAGTGAACCACCACCGGGGACCATTCAGTACTTC. Translated: CASSEPPPGTIQYF.

This sequence joins TRBV5-4 and TRBJ2-7; D perhaps matches TRBD2 (5 bases). This CDR3 has 14 residues. The germline gives CDR1 SGHNT, CDR2 YYREEE (reference sequence). Trimming cost V 0 bases and J 6 bases, with 13 bases left between them. The CDR3 region is CASSLDGPAGEQYF. The CDR3 nucleotides read TGTGCCAGCAGCTTGGATGGGCCGGCGGGCGAGCAGTACTTC.

This chain links TRBV18 with TRBJ1-1; D is ambiguous. CDR3 length equals 16 residues. The germline V gene encodes CDR1 KGHSH and CDR2 LQKENI. Deletions cut 3 bases from V and 0 bases from J, with 14 bases between. CDR3 sequence (DNA): TGTGCCAGCTCACCGCTTCCGACGGTTATGAACACTGAAGCTTTCTTT. Protein sequence: CASSPLPTVMNTEAFF. Using reference TRBV18 and TRBJ1-1 for the parts outside the CDR3, the full variable domain is NAGVMQNPRHLVRRRGQEARLRCSPMKGHSHVYWYRQLPEEGLKFMVYLQKENIIDESGMPKERFSAEFPKEGPSILRIQQVVRGDSAAYFCASSPLPTVMNTEAFFGQGTRLTVV.

The chain joins TRBV5-3 to TRBJ2-7; D could derive from TRBD1 or TRBD2 (5 bases each). TRBV5-3 is designated an ORF whose function remains uncertain. The CDR3 has 12 amino acids. The CDR3 spells CAFWDLAGEQYF. CDR3 DNA: TGTGCTTTCTGGGACCTCGCCGGCGAGCAGTACTTC.

The V and J genes are TRBV11-2 and TRBJ2-7, with D possibly matching TRBD2 (6 bases). V lost 3 bases, J lost 2 bases, and 8 bases lay in between. The germline V gene has CDR1 SGHAT and CDR2 FQNNGV. The CDR3 extends over 13 amino acids. The CDR3 bases are TGTGCCAGCAGCTTGGGCGGGACCTACGAGCAGTACTTC. It is translated as CASSLGGTYEQYF.

As regards this clone: At one of its ends the junction is not consistent with the germline gene, which may arise from a read error. Within the sample, other DNA sequences also encode this same CDR3. The J gene is TRBJ2-1, the V gene TRBV7-7, with TRBD1 identical over 8 bases. CDR1 and CDR2 (germline): SSHAT, FNYEAQ (reference sequence). This CDR3 region has 13 residues. CDR3 loop: CASSFGTGNEQFF. The DNA for the CDR3 is TGTGCTAGCAGCTTTGGGACAGGCAATGAGCAGTTCTTC. The full variable domain, completed using reference TRBV7-7 and TRBJ2-1, is GAGVSQSPRYKVTKRGQDVTLRCDPISSHATLYWYQQALGQGPEFLTYFNYEAQPDKSGLPSDRFSAERPEGSISTLTIQRTEQRDSAMYRCASSFGTGNEQFFGPGTRLTVL.